This TCR beta chain is from a study of identical twins. Healthy Caucasians provided all donations. This clonotype was picked up many times. TCRdb reprocessed the 5' RACE reads via MiXCR and lists one record per CDR3 protein. Here the sample spans around 680,000 distinct CDR3 sequences, 8.6% being singletons. The germline gives CDR1 MNHEY, CDR2 SVGAGI. The V end was cut by 3 bases, the J end by 6 bases, with 15 bases between. The CDR3 runs 16 residues. The same sample was also studied in work on yellow fever vaccine responses in identical twins.

The clonotype comes from a woman younger than 30 in good health. The chain joins TRBV6-5 to TRBJ2-6; tentative D call: TRBD1 (6 bases). Sample: PBMCs. CDR3 loop: CASSYKRTAPANVLTF. CDR3 nucleotides: TGTGCCAGCAGTTATAAGCGGACAGCCCCGGCCAACGTCCTGACTTTC.